The 25 T cell receptor beta chains below come from one sample, sequenced in a study of beta chain features in type 1 diabetes. Notes on the study in general: Shortening that was moderate but significant affected the TCRB CDR3s of Type 1 diabetes patients in all four CD4+ subsets.

No cognate antigen is known for these TCRs. Sequenced material consisted of expressed TCRB transcripts (all of the isolated RNA was reverse transcribed). The protocol was immunoSEQ multiplex PCR, while the TCRdb copy is restricted to in-frame clones and leaves out a portion. The data contain 250,000 to 350,000 clones, roughly an eighth of them singletons. The sample consisted of naive CD4+ T cells from blood. These receptors were taken from a man between 25 and 39 years old with type 1 diabetes.

This clone turned up a few times. This chain links TRBV30 with TRBJ2-7; 10 positions agree with TRBD2. The V gene's germline CDR1 is GTSNPN and CDR2 SVGIG (reference sequence). This CDR3 is built from 16 residues. The V segment lost 1 base and the J segment 4 bases; nucleotides outside the gene matches: 10. The CDR3 nucleotides read TGTGCCTGGAGTGAATCTACTAGCGGGAAGAGTTACGAGCAGTACTTC. Its protein product is CAWSESTSGKSYEQYF.

The rearrangement links TRBV5-1 to TRBJ2-2, with TRBD2 matching over 8 bases. J gave up 1 base and V 4 bases, and 3 bases lay outside the gene matches. This CDR3 has 15 amino acids. Germline V gene lookup returns CDR1 SGHRS and CDR2 YFSETQ. CDR3 residues: CASSLRGVNTGELFF. The CDR3 DNA reads as TGCGCCAGCAGCCTGCGGGGGGTGAACACCGGGGAGCTGTTTTTT.

V is TRBV18 and J is TRBJ1-2, with D uncertain. CDR3 length equals 12 residues. Looked up from germline, CDR1 is KGHSH and CDR2 is LQKENI. V was cut by 6 bases and J by 3 bases, with 8 bases left in between. The CDR3 protein is CASSPGHYGYTF. The DNA of the CDR3 is TGTGCCAGCTCGCCTGGCCACTATGGCTACACCTTC.

The V and J genes are TRBV28 and TRBJ2-5, with TRBD2 matching over 14 bases. The CDR3 has 14 amino acids. Per germline, CDR1 MDHEN and CDR2 SYDVKM. V shed 5 bases, J shed 4 bases, and the junction held 0 bases outside the gene matches. The DNA of the CDR3 is TGTGCCAGCAGTGGGACTAGCGGGAGAGAGACCCAGTACTTC. It yields the protein CASSGTSGRETQYF.

This clone has just a few counts. This chain links TRBV7-3 with TRBJ2-3; D ambiguous. The germline gives CDR1 SGHTA, CDR2 FQGTGA. Deletions cut 5 bases from V and 0 bases from J, with 9 bases between. This CDR3 has 14 residues. The CDR3 reads CASSPSWSTDTQYF. In nucleotides, the CDR3 is TGTGCCAGCAGCCCTAGTTGGAGCACAGATACGCAGTATTTT.

CDR3 DNA: TGTGCCAGCAGCCTAACAGGGGGCGCGTTAGATACGCAGTATTTT. It yields the protein CASSLTGGALDTQYF. This chain uses TRBV7-9 with TRBJ2-3; 9 nucleotides line up with TRBD1. The CDR3 has 15 residues. V was clipped by 5 bases and J by 5 bases; unmatched bases: 8. Germline V CDR1 and CDR2: SEHNR, FQNEAQ (reference sequence).

This clone has just a few counts. J is TRBJ2-7 and V is TRBV5-1, with 10 bases that match TRBD1. The CDR3 runs to 16 residues. After removal of 0 bases from V and 4 bases from J, the junction contained 7 bases not matched to a gene. Germline assignment: CDR1 SGHRS and CDR2 YFSETQ. The CDR3 bases are TGCGCCAGCAGCTTGGCCGCGGGACAGGGGACTTACGAGCAGTACTTC. Translating gives CASSLAAGQGTYEQYF.

The chain carries TRBV2 and TRBJ2-7; D is ambiguous. From germline, CDR1 is SNHLY and CDR2 FYNNEI. The length of the CDR3 is 15 residues. Trimming removed 5 bases from V and 2 bases from J, with 16 bases in between. CDR3 sequence: CASSSLKATTYEQYF. The CDR3 nucleotides are TGTGCCAGCAGTTCACTAAAAGCAACAACCTACGAGCAGTACTTC.

This clone appeared a few times. V and J are TRBV9 and TRBJ1-5; D may be TRBD1 (6 bases). V was shortened by 4 bases and J by 6 bases, with 20 bases between the two germline ends. The CDR3 totals 16 residues. Germline CDR1 reads SGDLS; CDR2 reads YYNGEE. The DNA of the CDR3 is TGTGCCAGCAGCACCTCGGATTACAGGGAGGGTCAGCCCCAGCATTTT. It is translated as CASSTSDYREGQPQHF.

In its sample, this clone was seen a few times. V gene TRBV28 combines with J gene TRBJ2-1; weak D call: TRBD2 (6 bases). Trimming removed 8 bases at V and 0 bases at J, with 8 bases between. Germline CDR1 and CDR2: MDHEN and SYDVKM. The CDR3 covers 13 residues. The CDR3 DNA reads as TGTGCCAGCGGGACTCCCTCCTACAATGAGCAGTTCTTC. The encoded protein is CASGTPSYNEQFF.

This clone was seen a few times. V is TRBV18 and J is TRBJ1-2; D is possibly TRBD1 (6 bases). CDR1 KGHSH and CDR2 LQKENI come from the germline V gene. V lost 0 bases, J lost 10 bases, and 15 bases lay in between. This CDR3 has 14 residues. CDR3 coding DNA: TGTGCCAGCTCACCACCCGGACAGCCTGGAACCTACACCTTC. Amino acid sequence: CASSPPGQPGTYTF.

The chain has TRBV29-1 and TRBJ2-7; D might be TRBD2 (6 bases). CDR1 and CDR2 (germline): SQVTM, ANQGSEA. Trimming stripped 4 bases from V and 5 bases from J, with 12 bases between. The CDR3 has 12 residues. As DNA, the CDR3 is TGCAGCGTTGGTGGGACTCCAGACGAGCAGTACTTC. Its protein is CSVGGTPDEQYF.

In this sample, this clone turned up a few times. V is TRBV7-9 and J is TRBJ2-5, with TRBD2 as a possible D gene (5 bases). The V end was cut by 5 bases, the J end by 4 bases, with 11 bases between. Germline CDR1 reads SEHNR; CDR2 reads FQNEAQ (reference sequence). The CDR3 length is 13 residues. In DNA form, the CDR3 reads TGTGCCAGCAGCAGAGACGCGGGAGAGACCCAGTACTTC. This translates into CASSRDAGETQYF.

This chain connects TRBV15 to TRBJ2-3, with TRBD2 matching over 10 bases. V was clipped by 5 bases and J by 5 bases; unmatched bases: 10. The CDR3 sequence is 16 residues long. Germline CDR1 is LNHNV and CDR2 is YYDKDF (reference sequence). The CDR3 loop is CATSLFGAGGIDTQYF. CDR3 nucleotides: TGTGCCACCAGCCTCTTTGGAGCGGGAGGGATAGATACGCAGTATTTT.

This clone was counted only a few times. This chain uses TRBV29-1 with TRBJ1-5; tentative D call: TRBD1 (6 bases). V was trimmed by 7 bases and J by 2 bases, leaving 9 bases between them. The CDR3 has 12 residues. Germline CDR1 and CDR2: SQVTM and ANQGSEA. CDR3 sequence reads: CSGTVGNQPQHF. The CDR3 nucleotides are TGCAGCGGGACAGTGGGCAATCAGCCCCAGCATTTT. Supplemented by reference TRBV29-1 and TRBJ1-5, the full variable domain reads SAVISQKPSRDICQRGTSLTIQCQVDSQVTMMFWYRQQPGQSLTLIATANQGSEATYESGFVIDKFPISRPNLTFSTLTVSNMSPEDSSIYLCSGTVGNQPQHFGDGTRLSIL.

V is TRBV27 and J is TRBJ2-1; D uncertain. The CDR3 is 15 residues long. Trimming took off 3 bases at V and 0 bases at J, with 9 bases between the two ends. Per the germline V gene, CDR1 is MNHEY and CDR2 is SMNVEV (reference sequence). The CDR3 is CASSFATGSYNEQFF. The CDR3 DNA follows: TGTGCCAGCAGTTTTGCAACGGGCTCCTACAATGAGCAGTTCTTC.

This clone came up a few times. The rearrangement links TRBV4-3 to TRBJ2-5; 9 bases align to TRBD1. Losses at the gene ends were 4 bases for V and 5 bases for J; bases not matched to a gene: 8. Germline V gene sequence: CDR1 LGHNA, CDR2 YSLEER. The CDR3 spans 15 residues. The CDR3 bases are TGCGCCAGCAGCCGAACAGGGGGCGTTTGGGAGACCCAGTACTTC. Amino acids: CASSRTGGVWETQYF.

The rearrangement uses TRBV5-6 and TRBJ1-5; D is undetermined. The CDR3 is 14 amino acids. Trimming took 2 bases from V and 0 from J, leaving 6 bases between them. CDR1 SGHDT and CDR2 YYEEEE come from the germline V gene. This CDR3 reads CASSFSFSNQPQHF. CDR3 nucleotide sequence: TGTGCCAGCAGCTTTTCGTTTAGCAATCAGCCCCAGCATTTT.

Only a few counts were recorded for this clone. The rearrangement uses TRBV2 and TRBJ2-2; no clear D gene. Germline-derived CDR1 and CDR2 are SNHLY and FYNNEI. The CDR3 length is 12 residues. The germline V and J ends were trimmed by 2 bases and 8 bases, with 6 bases remaining between them. The CDR3 loop is CASSETEGELFF. The CDR3 DNA follows: TGTGCCAGCAGTGAAACAGAAGGGGAGCTGTTTTTT.

This clone appeared once. The CDR3 loop reads CASSARWAGDGYTF. The CDR3 DNA sequence: TGTGCCAGCAGCGCCAGGTGGGCAGGGGACGGCTACACCTTC. The chain combines TRBV7-9 with TRBJ1-2, with TRBD1 as a possible D gene (6 bases). Germline-derived CDR1 and CDR2 are SEHNR and FQNEAQ (reference sequence). Trimming stripped 5 bases from V and 8 bases from J, with 18 bases between. The CDR3 covers 14 residues. The full variable domain, rest sourced from reference TRBV7-9 and TRBJ1-2, is DTGVSQNPRHKITKRGQNVTFRCDPISEHNRLYWYRQTLGQGPEFLTYFQNEAQLEKSRLLSDRFSAERPKGSFSTLEIQRTEQGDSAMYLCASSARWAGDGYTFGSGTRLTVV.

The rearrangement joins TRBV4-2 to TRBJ2-7; 9 nucleotides align to TRBD2. Germline V lookup: CDR1 LGHNA, CDR2 YNFKEQ. The CDR3 length is 18 residues. Unmatched junction bases numbered 18, after V lost 4 bases and J lost 5 bases. For the CDR3, the DNA is TGTGCCAGCAGCCCCACCGGAGCGGGAGGTTATGGGCAGAACGAGCAGTACTTC. Its translation is CASSPTGAGGYGQNEQYF.

This chain connects TRBV19 to TRBJ2-2; 10 bases are shared with TRBD2. The germline CDR1 and CDR2 sequences are LNHDA and SQIVND (reference sequence). Trimming removed 7 bases from V and 7 bases from J; junction bases left unmatched: 6. This CDR3 has 14 residues. The CDR3 is CASTWTSGVGELFF. The DNA for the CDR3 is TGTGCCAGTACTTGGACTAGCGGCGTCGGGGAGCTGTTTTTT.

The rearrangement joins TRBV18 to TRBJ2-1, with 16 nucleotides matching TRBD2. Germline V gene sequence: CDR1 KGHSH, CDR2 LQKENI. V lost 3 bases and J lost 10; bases outside the gene matches: 6. The CDR3 sequence is 16 residues long. The CDR3 protein is CASSPQGLAGGQEQFF. The CDR3 DNA reads TGTGCCAGCTCACCTCAGGGACTAGCGGGAGGGCAGGAGCAGTTCTTC.

V gene TRBV6-6 combines with J gene TRBJ2-7; 13 nucleotides match TRBD2. This CDR3 is built from 16 residues. Looked up from germline, CDR1 is MNHNY and CDR2 is SVGAGI (reference sequence). With V trimmed by 5 bases and J by 2 bases, 6 bases remained unmatched. In nucleotides, the CDR3 is TGTGCCAGCAGTGCCGGGACTAGCGGGACCCCCTACGAGCAGTACTTC. Encoded protein: CASSAGTSGTPYEQYF.

This clone was detected only a few times. The rearrangement joins TRBV7-9 to TRBJ1-2, with TRBD1 as a possible D gene (5 bases). V was trimmed by 2 bases and J by 5 bases, leaving 12 bases between them. The CDR3 has 14 residues. Per germline, CDR1 SEHNR and CDR2 FQNEAQ (reference sequence). The CDR3 sequence: CASSLRGEQYGYTF. Here the CDR3 DNA reads TGTGCCAGCAGCTTACGGGGGGAGCAATATGGCTACACCTTC.